This T cell receptor (beta chain) was sequenced for a study of CD8 T cells in ankylosing spondylitis. This clonotype was seen many times. Its matching antigen is unknown. The TCR beta libraries were generated through quantitative 5'-RACE incorporating molecular barcodes. In TCRdb, the 5' RACE reads were re-called with MiXCR into one record per CDR3 protein. The sample carries 200,000 to 250,000 distinct CDR3 sequences, 8% to 10% recorded once. Study-wide points: Before this, some motif variants had been reported in reactive arthritis synovial fluid and blood.

This receptor was taken from a female donor with ankylosing spondylitis or in good health (not recorded which). Sequencing was performed on blood, either unsorted or a sorted T cell fraction (not recorded which).

This chain's CDR3 is CASSQKLTQIPLEQYF. CDR3 coding DNA: TGTGCCAGCAGTCAAAAGCTGACGCAAATTCCTCTGGAGCAGTACTTC. V gene TRBV5-4 combines with J gene TRBJ2-7; no definite D call. Per germline, CDR1 SGHNT and CDR2 YYREEE (reference sequence). The CDR3 runs to 16 residues. Trimming stripped 5 bases from V and 7 bases from J, with 25 bases between.